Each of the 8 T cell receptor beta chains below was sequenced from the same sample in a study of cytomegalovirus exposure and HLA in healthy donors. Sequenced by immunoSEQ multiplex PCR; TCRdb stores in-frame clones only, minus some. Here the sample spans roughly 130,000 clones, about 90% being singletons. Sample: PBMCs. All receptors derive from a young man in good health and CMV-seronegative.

As DNA, the CDR3 is TGTGCCAGCAGCTTAGTTTCGGGGGGCAGTGGCTACACCTTC. Translating gives CASSLVSGGSGYTF. The rearrangement links TRBV7-9 to TRBJ1-2; tentative D call: TRBD1 (6 bases). CDR1 and CDR2 (germline): SEHNR, FQNEAQ (reference sequence). This CDR3 contains 14 residues. V lost 1 base, J lost 7 bases, and 13 bases lay in between. Variable domain in full (rest from reference TRBV7-9 and TRBJ1-2): DTGVSQNPRHKITKRGQNVTFRCDPISEHNRLYWYRQTLGQGPEFLTYFQNEAQLEKSRLLSDRFSAERPKGSFSTLEIQRTEQGDSAMYLCASSLVSGGSGYTFGSGTRLTVV.

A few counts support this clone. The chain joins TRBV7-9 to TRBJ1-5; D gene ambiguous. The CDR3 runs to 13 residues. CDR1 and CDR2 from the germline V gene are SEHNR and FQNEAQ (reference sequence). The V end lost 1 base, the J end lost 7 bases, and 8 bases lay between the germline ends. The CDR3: CASSLGTVQPQHF. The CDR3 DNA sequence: TGTGCCAGCAGCTTAGGCACGGTACAGCCCCAGCATTTT.

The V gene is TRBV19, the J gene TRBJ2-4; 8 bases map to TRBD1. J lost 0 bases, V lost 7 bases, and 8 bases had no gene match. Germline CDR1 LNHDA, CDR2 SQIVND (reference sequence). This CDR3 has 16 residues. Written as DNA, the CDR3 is TGTGCCAGTACACCGCGACAGGGGCAAGCCAAAAACATTCAGTACTTC. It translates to CASTPRQGQAKNIQYF.

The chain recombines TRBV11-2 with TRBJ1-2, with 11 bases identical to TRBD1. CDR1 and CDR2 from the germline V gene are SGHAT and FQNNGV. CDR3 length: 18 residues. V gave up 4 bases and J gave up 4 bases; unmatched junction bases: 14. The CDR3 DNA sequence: TGTGCCAGCAGCTCACTTCGGGACAGGGGGTTAAGGAGCTATGGCTACACCTTC. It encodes CASSSLRDRGLRSYGYTF.

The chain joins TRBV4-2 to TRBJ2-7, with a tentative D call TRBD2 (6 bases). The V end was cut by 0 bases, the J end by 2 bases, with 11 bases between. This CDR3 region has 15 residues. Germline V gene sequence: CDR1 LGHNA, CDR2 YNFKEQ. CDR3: CASSQDSGGAYEQYF. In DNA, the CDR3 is TGTGCCAGCAGCCAAGATTCCGGGGGTGCCTACGAGCAGTACTTC.

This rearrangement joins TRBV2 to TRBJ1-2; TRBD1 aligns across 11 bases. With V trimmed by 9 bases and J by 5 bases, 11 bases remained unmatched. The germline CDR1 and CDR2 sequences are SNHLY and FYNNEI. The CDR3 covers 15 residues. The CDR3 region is CASPSPGQGAYGYTF. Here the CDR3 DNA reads TGTGCCAGTCCCTCACCCGGACAGGGGGCTTATGGCTACACCTTC. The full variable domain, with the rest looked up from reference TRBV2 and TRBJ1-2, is EPEVTQTPSHQVTQMGQEVILRCVPISNHLYFYWYRQILGQKVEFLVSFYNNEISEKSEIFDDQFSVERPDGSNFTLKIRSTKLEDSAMYFCASPSPGQGAYGYTFGSGTRLTVV.

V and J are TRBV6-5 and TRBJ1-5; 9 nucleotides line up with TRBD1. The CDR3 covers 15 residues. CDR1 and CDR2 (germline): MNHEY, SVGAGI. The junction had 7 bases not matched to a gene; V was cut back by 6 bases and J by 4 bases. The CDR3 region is CASRATGGKNQPQHF. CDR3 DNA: TGTGCCAGCAGGGCGACAGGGGGGAAAAATCAGCCCCAGCATTTT.

CDR3 bases: TGTGCCAGCAGTGTCCGACAGGGGACCTACGAGCAGTACTTC. This encodes CASSVRQGTYEQYF. The V and J genes are TRBV6-5 and TRBJ2-7, with 8 bases aligning to TRBD1. V shed 5 bases, J shed 2 bases, and the junction held 5 bases outside the gene matches. There are 14 residues in the CDR3. CDR1 is MNHEY and CDR2 is SVGAGI in the germline V gene.